These T cell receptor beta chains were read from a single sample in a study of blood T cells in healthy people across ages. TCRdb re-called the 5' RACE reads with MiXCR, one entry per CDR3 protein. The sample has some 800,000 distinct CDR3 sequences, 40% to 50% seen once. Sequenced sample: blood. All receptors come from a man between 60 and 70 years old in good health. Both conserved end residues are part of each CDR3. The D gene is left open where the match is weak. The listing skips clone size in some rows; elsewhere it reads once, few, many or a size class.

J gene: TRBJ2-1; clone size: NA; V gene: TRBV9; D gene: TRBD2; CDR3 protein: CASREGLGGYNEQFF; CDR3 DNA: TGTGCCAGCAGAGAAGGACTAGGTGGTTACAATGAGCAGTTCTTC
J gene: TRBJ2-3; clone size: few; V gene: TRBV5-1; D gene: NA; CDR3 protein: CASKKEVKDGSTDTQYF; CDR3 DNA: TGCGCCAGCAAGAAAGAGGTTAAGGACGGGAGCACAGATACGCAGTATTTT
J gene: TRBJ2-7; clone size: few; V gene: TRBV12-3/TRBV12-4; D gene: NA; CDR3 protein: CASTYTGSPYEQYF; CDR3 DNA: TGTGCCAGCACTTACACAGGCTCCCCTTACGAGCAGTACTTC
J gene: TRBJ1-5; clone size: many; V gene: TRBV28; D gene: NA; CDR3 protein: CASRTVPSNQPQHF; CDR3 DNA: TGTGCCAGCAGAACCGTCCCGAGCAATCAGCCCCAGCATTTT
J gene: TRBJ2-1; clone size: NA; V gene: TRBV6-6; D gene: NA; CDR3 protein: CATQAGTRTNNEQFF; CDR3 DNA: TGTGCCACTCAAGCCGGGACACGTACGAACAATGAGCAGTTCTTC
J gene: TRBJ2-1; clone size: NA; V gene: TRBV10-3; D gene: NA; CDR3 protein: CAISESGHYINEQFF; CDR3 DNA: TGTGCCATCAGTGAGAGCGGACACTACATCAATGAGCAGTTCTTC
J gene: TRBJ2-5; clone size: NA; V gene: TRBV29-1; D gene: NA; CDR3 protein: CSGTGNGQGTQYF; CDR3 DNA: TGCAGTGGAACGGGGAACGGTCAAGGGACCCAGTACTTC
J gene: TRBJ2-1; clone size: few; V gene: TRBV27; D gene: TRBD2; CDR3 protein: CASSFRGLAGGRSYNEQFF; CDR3 DNA: TGTGCCAGCAGTTTCCGGGGACTAGCGGGGGGCCGCTCCTACAATGAGCAGTTCTTC
J gene: TRBJ1-1; clone size: few; V gene: TRBV5-5; D gene: NA; CDR3 protein: CASTSAGEPNTEAFF; CDR3 DNA: TGTGCCAGCACCTCCGCAGGGGAGCCGAACACTGAAGCTTTCTTT
J gene: TRBJ1-4; clone size: few; V gene: TRBV14; D gene: NA; CDR3 protein: CASATATGEKLFF; CDR3 DNA: TGTGCCAGCGCTACCGCCACAGGGGAAAAACTGTTTTTT
J gene: TRBJ1-2; clone size: few; V gene: TRBV12-3/TRBV12-4; D gene: NA; CDR3 protein: CASSTPLTGFYSYTF; CDR3 DNA: TGTGCCAGCAGTACACCCTTGACAGGTTTTTACAGCTACACCTTC
J gene: TRBJ2-5; clone size: NA; V gene: TRBV12-3/TRBV12-4; D gene: TRBD1; CDR3 protein: CASRASGGPETQYF; CDR3 DNA: TGTGCCAGCAGGGCCTCAGGGGGCCCGGAGACCCAGTACTTC
J gene: TRBJ2-7; clone size: NA; V gene: TRBV7-9; D gene: TRBD1; CDR3 protein: CASSLKGVGQGNEQYF; CDR3 DNA: TGTGCCAGCAGCTTAAAGGGGGTCGGACAGGGGAACGAGCAGTACTTC
J gene: TRBJ2-3; clone size: NA; V gene: TRBV29-1; D gene: TRBD1; CDR3 protein: CSGRQGAGTDTQYF; CDR3 DNA: TGCAGCGGCAGACAGGGCGCGGGTACAGATACGCAGTATTTT
J gene: TRBJ2-5; clone size: NA; V gene: TRBV20-1; D gene: TRBD1; CDR3 protein: CSAEDRGKETQYF; CDR3 DNA: TGCAGTGCAGAGGACAGGGGTAAAGAGACCCAGTACTTC
J gene: TRBJ1-5; clone size: NA; V gene: TRBV10-3; D gene: NA; CDR3 protein: CAISPDRGNQPQHF; CDR3 DNA: TGTGCCATCAGTCCGGACCGCGGCAATCAGCCCCAGCATTTT
J gene: TRBJ2-3; clone size: many; V gene: TRBV7-2; D gene: NA; CDR3 protein: CASSYGGGTSYTDTQYF; CDR3 DNA: TGTGCCAGCAGCTATGGAGGGGGGACTTCATACACAGATACGCAGTATTTT
J gene: TRBJ2-3; clone size: NA; V gene: TRBV12-3/TRBV12-4; D gene: NA; CDR3 protein: CASRGTGFWADTRYF; CDR3 DNA: TGTGCCAGCAGGGGAACGGGATTTTGGGCAGATACGCGGTATTTT
J gene: TRBJ1-5; clone size: NA; V gene: TRBV5-6; D gene: NA; CDR3 protein: CASSSTGRQPQHF; CDR3 DNA: TGTGCCAGCAGCTCGACCGGGCGTCAGCCCCAGCATTTT
J gene: TRBJ2-7; clone size: few; V gene: TRBV15; D gene: NA; CDR3 protein: CATSRDLSNEQYF; CDR3 DNA: TGTGCCACCAGCAGAGATCTGTCAAACGAGCAGTACTTC
J gene: TRBJ1-2; clone size: few; V gene: TRBV7-8; D gene: TRBD1; CDR3 protein: CASSLGGQGYGYTF; CDR3 DNA: TGTGCCAGCAGCTTAGGCGGACAGGGCTACGGCTACACCTTC
J gene: TRBJ1-5; clone size: NA; V gene: TRBV7-9; D gene: NA; CDR3 protein: CASSRGGAGGQPQHF; CDR3 DNA: TGTGCCAGCAGCCGGGGGGGGGCAGGAGGACAGCCCCAGCATTTT
J gene: TRBJ2-7; clone size: NA; V gene: TRBV12-3/TRBV12-4; D gene: TRBD1; CDR3 protein: CASSWTGREQYF; CDR3 DNA: TGTGCCAGCAGCTGGACAGGGCGAGAGCAGTACTTC
J gene: TRBJ2-1; clone size: few; V gene: TRBV2; D gene: TRBD2; CDR3 protein: CASSAWRGEPNEQFF; CDR3 DNA: TGTGCCAGCAGTGCGTGGCGGGGGGAACCCAATGAGCAGTTCTTC
J gene: TRBJ1-4; clone size: few; V gene: TRBV4-3; D gene: TRBD1; CDR3 protein: CASSPSGTGIDRTEKLFF; CDR3 DNA: TGCGCCAGCAGCCCCTCCGGGACAGGGATCGATCGCACTGAAAAACTGTTTTTT
J gene: TRBJ2-7; clone size: NA; V gene: TRBV7-2; D gene: TRBD1; CDR3 protein: CASSLTGQGVGTYEQYF; CDR3 DNA: TGTGCCAGCAGTTTAACTGGACAGGGGGTGGGAACCTACGAGCAGTACTTC
J gene: TRBJ2-1; clone size: NA; V gene: TRBV7-2; D gene: TRBD2; CDR3 protein: CASSRERGGFEQFF; CDR3 DNA: TGTGCCAGCAGCAGAGAGCGGGGGGGCTTTGAGCAGTTCTTC
J gene: TRBJ1-1; clone size: once; V gene: TRBV30; D gene: NA; CDR3 protein: CAWRSGLQWGMNTEAFF; CDR3 DNA: TGTGCCTGGAGGTCAGGACTGCAGTGGGGGATGAACACTGAAGCTTTCTTT